The T cell receptor (beta chain) described here comes from a study of blood T cell repertoires in COVID-19. Overall study context: From the United States, Italy and Spain came samples of acute and convalescent COVID-19. Sources were T cells, B-cell-depleted T cells, or PBMCs; the material itself was cDNA or gDNA.

Clones were sequenced by immunoSEQ multiplex PCR, and TCRdb holds only the in-frame ones, with some missing. The sample includes under 250,000 clones, about 85% of them seen just once. The CDR3 has 17 amino acids. Germline values: CDR1 MGHDK, CDR2 SYGVNS. Trimming removed 0 bases from V and 2 bases from J; junction bases left unmatched: 6. Sequenced input: peripheral blood. The chain has TRBV25-1 and TRBJ2-3, with 9 bases matching TRBD2. This receptor was taken from a woman older than 75 with acute or convalescent COVID-19. The chain's CDR3 is CASSEYGLAGFTDTQYF. DNA for the CDR3: TGTGCCAGCAGTGAATACGGGCTAGCGGGATTCACAGATACGCAGTATTTT.